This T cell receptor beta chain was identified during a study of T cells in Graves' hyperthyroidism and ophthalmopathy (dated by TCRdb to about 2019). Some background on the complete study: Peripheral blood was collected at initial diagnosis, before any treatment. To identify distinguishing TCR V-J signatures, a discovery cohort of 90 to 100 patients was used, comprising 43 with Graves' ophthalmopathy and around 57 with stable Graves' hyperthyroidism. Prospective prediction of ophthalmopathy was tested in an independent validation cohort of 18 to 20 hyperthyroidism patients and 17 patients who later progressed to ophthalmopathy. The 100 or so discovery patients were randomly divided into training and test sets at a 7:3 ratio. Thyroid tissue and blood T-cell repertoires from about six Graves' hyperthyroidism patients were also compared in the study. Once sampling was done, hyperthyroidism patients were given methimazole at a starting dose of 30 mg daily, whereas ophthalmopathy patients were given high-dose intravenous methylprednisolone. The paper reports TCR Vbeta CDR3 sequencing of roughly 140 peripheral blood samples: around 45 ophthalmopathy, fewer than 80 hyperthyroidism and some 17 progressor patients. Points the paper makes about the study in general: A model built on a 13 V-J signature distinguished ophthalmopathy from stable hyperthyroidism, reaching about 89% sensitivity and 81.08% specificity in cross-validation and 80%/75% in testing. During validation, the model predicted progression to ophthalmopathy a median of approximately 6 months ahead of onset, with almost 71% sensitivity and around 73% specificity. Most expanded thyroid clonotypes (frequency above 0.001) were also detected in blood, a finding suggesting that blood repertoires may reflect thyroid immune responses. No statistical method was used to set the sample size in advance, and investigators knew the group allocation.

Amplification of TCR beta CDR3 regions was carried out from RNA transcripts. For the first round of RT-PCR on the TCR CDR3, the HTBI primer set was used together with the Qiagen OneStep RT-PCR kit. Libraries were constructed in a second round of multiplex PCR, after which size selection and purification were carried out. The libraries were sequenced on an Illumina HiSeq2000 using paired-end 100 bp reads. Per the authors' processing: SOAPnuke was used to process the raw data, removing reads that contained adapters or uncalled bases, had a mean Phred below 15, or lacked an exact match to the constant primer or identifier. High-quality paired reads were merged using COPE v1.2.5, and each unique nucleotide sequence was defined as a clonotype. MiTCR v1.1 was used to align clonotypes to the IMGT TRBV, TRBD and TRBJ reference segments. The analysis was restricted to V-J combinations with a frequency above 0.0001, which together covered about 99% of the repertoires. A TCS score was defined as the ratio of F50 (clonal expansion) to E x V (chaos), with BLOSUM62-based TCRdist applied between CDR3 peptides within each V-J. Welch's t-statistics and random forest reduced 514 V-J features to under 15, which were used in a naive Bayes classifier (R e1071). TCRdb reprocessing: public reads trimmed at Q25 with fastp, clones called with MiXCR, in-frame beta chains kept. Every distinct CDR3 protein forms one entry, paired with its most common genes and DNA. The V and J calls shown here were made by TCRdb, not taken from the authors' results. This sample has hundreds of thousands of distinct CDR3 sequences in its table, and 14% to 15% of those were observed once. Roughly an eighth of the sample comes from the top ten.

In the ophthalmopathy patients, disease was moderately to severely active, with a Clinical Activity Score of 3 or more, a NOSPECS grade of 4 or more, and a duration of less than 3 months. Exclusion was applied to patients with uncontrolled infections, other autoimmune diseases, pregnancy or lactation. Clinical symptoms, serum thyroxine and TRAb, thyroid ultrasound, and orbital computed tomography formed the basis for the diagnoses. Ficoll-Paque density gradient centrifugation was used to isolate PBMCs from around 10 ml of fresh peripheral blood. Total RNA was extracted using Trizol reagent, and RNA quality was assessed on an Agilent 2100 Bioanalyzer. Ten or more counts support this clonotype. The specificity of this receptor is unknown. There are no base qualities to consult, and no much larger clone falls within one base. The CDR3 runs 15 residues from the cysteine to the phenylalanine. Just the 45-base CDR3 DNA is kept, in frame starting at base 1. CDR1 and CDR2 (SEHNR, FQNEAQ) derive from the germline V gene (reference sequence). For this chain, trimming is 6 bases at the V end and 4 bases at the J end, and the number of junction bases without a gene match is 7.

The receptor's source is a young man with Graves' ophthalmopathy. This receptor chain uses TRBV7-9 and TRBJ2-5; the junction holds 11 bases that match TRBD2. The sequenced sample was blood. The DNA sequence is TGTGCCAGCAGAGATATAGCGGGAGGGGCAGAGACCCAGTACTTC. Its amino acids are CASRDIAGGAETQYF.